This T cell receptor beta chain comes out of a study of memory CD4+ T cells and cytomegalovirus serostatus. Study-wide background: Donors were healthy Belgian adults, some 10 CMV seropositive and 20 to 25 seronegative.

The sort gate was single viable CD3+CD4+CD8-CD45RO+ cells for memory CD4+ T cells. The CDR3 covers 15 residues. The germline V gene encodes CDR1 SSHAT and CDR2 FNYEAQ (reference sequence). This clone has more than one count but fewer than ten. At one end the junction does not follow the germline gene, possibly because of a read error. Using immunoSEQ multiplex PCR, the repertoire was profiled, and TCRdb retains in-frame clones only, with some absent. The sample yields tens of thousands of clones, about 79% seen once. The gene calls are TRBV7-7 and TRBJ2-5; D gene uncertain. The receptor was derived from an adult in good health and CMV-seronegative. What was sequenced was memory CD4+ T cells from blood. As DNA, the CDR3 is TGTGCTAGCAGCTTAGGGAAACGGCCCCGGGAGACCCAGTACTTC. It yields the protein CASSLGKRPRETQYF.